This TCR beta chain is drawn from a study of T cell changes during pregnancy in multiple sclerosis (dated by TCRdb to between 2019 and 2020). For the study in its entirety: In women with multiple sclerosis, the researchers looked at how the T cell repertoire shifted as pregnancy progressed.

The CDR3 sequence holds 16 residues, the cysteine and phenylalanine included. Here the CDR3 DNA is all that survives: 48 bases in frame from base 1. The germline V gene specifies SGHTA as CDR1 and FQGNSA as CDR2. The V and J ends are trimmed by 5 bases and 0 bases, leaving 14 bases between them. The library came from the immunoSEQ multiplex PCR assay. In TCRdb, the immuneACCESS table is reduced to in-frame sequences with V and J assigned. These tables do not hold every clone; where another copy was compared, an unresolved V gene accounts for under half, and the others remain unexplained. The sample table records tens of thousands of clones; more than 80% of these occur just once. About 0.7% of the sample lies in the top ten. Comments on this clone: Its specific antigen is unknown. Base qualities are not recorded, but no much larger clone differs from it by a single base.

The clonotype originates from a female donor with multiple sclerosis, enrolled in a pregnancy study. Source: CD4+ T cells from peripheral blood mononuclear cells, taken before pregnancy. The rearrangement combines TRBV7-2 with TRBJ2-1, with a weak D call of TRBD1 (6 bases match). The nucleotides are TGTGCCAGCAGCCCACAGGGCTATAGCTCCTACAATGAGCAGTTCTTC. Protein translation: CASSPQGYSSYNEQFF.